The 20 T cell receptor beta chains given below trace back to one sample, sequenced in a study of blood T cell repertoires in COVID-19. The assay was immunoSEQ multiplex PCR, and TCRdb's table has in-frame clones only and misses some. The sample has roughly 200,000 clones; around 83% are singletons. Sequenced: peripheral blood. All receptors come from a man between 40 and 49 years old with active or convalescent COVID-19.

The chain uses TRBV7-6 and TRBJ1-2; TRBD1 matches 11 bases. This CDR3 has 15 residues. Germline V gene data show CDR1 as SGHVS and CDR2 as FNYEAQ. The junction had 6 bases not matched to a gene; V was cut back by 5 bases and J by 4 bases. The CDR3 sequence is CASSLGTGGGYGYTF. The CDR3 coding sequence is TGTGCCAGCAGCCTCGGGACAGGGGGAGGCTATGGCTACACCTTC. Drawing the rest from reference TRBV7-6 and TRBJ1-2, the complete variable domain is GAGVSQSPRYKVTKRGQDVALRCDPISGHVSLYWYRQALGQGPEFLTYFNYEAQQDKSGLPNDRFSAERPEGSISTLTIQRTEQRDSAMYRCASSLGTGGGYGYTFGSGTRLTVV.

The chain is built from TRBV9 and TRBJ2-7; weak D call: TRBD1 (5 bases). V lost 0 bases and J 7 bases, leaving 17 bases between the germline ends. This CDR3 has 15 amino acids. CDR1 is SGDLS and CDR2 is YYNGEE in the germline V gene. The CDR3 protein is CASSVGGQTSLEQYF. CDR3 sequence (DNA): TGTGCCAGCAGCGTAGGCGGACAAACATCTCTAGAGCAGTACTTC.

The gene calls are TRBV4-3 and TRBJ1-6; a possible D gene is TRBD1 (6 bases). V dropped 1 base and J dropped 10 bases, with 14 bases sitting between them. CDR1 LGHNA and CDR2 YSLEER come from the germline V gene. The CDR3 has 15 amino acids. CDR3 residues: CASSQAQGGYSPLHF. The CDR3 coding sequence is TGCGCCAGCAGCCAAGCACAGGGAGGGTACTCACCCCTCCACTTT.

The J gene is TRBJ2-5, the V gene TRBV14; 9 positions agree with TRBD2. The CDR3 spans 15 residues. The ends lost 0 bases at V and 4 bases at J; junction bases unmatched: 3. The germline CDR1 and CDR2 sequences are SGHDN and FVKESK. The CDR3 region has the DNA TGTGCCAGCAGCCAAGACCGGACTAGCGCAGAGACCCAGTACTTC. Protein sequence: CASSQDRTSAETQYF.

The V and J genes are TRBV5-5 and TRBJ2-1; 7 bases fit TRBD2. Germline V gives CDR1 SGHKS, CDR2 YYEKEE (reference sequence). Trimming took 2 bases from V and 5 from J; bases not matched to a gene: 7. The CDR3 loop spans 15 amino acids. CDR3: CASSFNSGVNNEQFF. The DNA of the CDR3 is TGTGCCAGCAGCTTCAACAGCGGGGTAAACAATGAGCAGTTCTTC.

V usage is TRBV5-1 and J usage is TRBJ2-7; 7 bases are a match to TRBD1. This CDR3 is 14 amino acids long. Per the germline V gene, CDR1 is SGHRS and CDR2 is YFSETQ. After removal of 4 bases from V and 1 base from J, the junction contained 5 bases not matched to a gene. This chain's CDR3 is CASSATGQSYEQYF. CDR3 nucleotide sequence: TGCGCCAGCAGCGCCACGGGACAGTCCTACGAGCAGTACTTC.

This clone was seen a single time. The chain recombines TRBV6-5 with TRBJ1-4; TRBD1 might be the D (5 bases). CDR1 is MNHEY, CDR2 SVGAGI, per germline. The CDR3 is 16 amino acids. Trimming cost V 2 bases and J 8 bases, with 18 bases left between them. In nucleotides, the CDR3 is TGTGCCAGCAGTTACGCCTCGGGGGTTAAGTGGGAAAAACTGTTTTTT. Its translation: CASSYASGVKWEKLFF.

This rearrangement joins TRBV4-2 to TRBJ1-3; TRBD1 agrees at 7 bases. J was trimmed by 1 base and V by 4 bases; bases with no gene match: 10. Germline CDR1 reads LGHNA; CDR2 reads YNFKEQ. The CDR3 contains 17 residues. DNA of the CDR3: TGTGCCAGCAGCCCAGAACCGACAGGGATTTCTGGAAACACCATATATTTT. Protein: CASSPEPTGISGNTIYF.

The chain recombines TRBV2 with TRBJ2-7, with D possibly being TRBD1 (6 bases). The V gene's germline CDR1 is SNHLY and CDR2 FYNNEI. Trimming took 6 bases from V and 0 from J, leaving 12 bases between them. The CDR3 loop spans 14 amino acids. CDR3: CASRFRGSSYEQYF. The CDR3 DNA reads as TGTGCCAGCAGATTCAGGGGCAGCTCCTACGAGCAGTACTTC. The complete variable domain, with remaining parts taken from reference TRBV2 and TRBJ2-7, reads EPEVTQTPSHQVTQMGQEVILRCVPISNHLYFYWYRQILGQKVEFLVSFYNNEISEKSEIFDDQFSVERPDGSNFTLKIRSTKLEDSAMYFCASRFRGSSYEQYFGPGTRLTVT.

J is TRBJ1-2 and V is TRBV5-1, with a tentative D call TRBD1 (5 bases). There are 17 residues in the CDR3. Per germline, CDR1 SGHRS and CDR2 YFSETQ. The V end was cut by 3 bases, the J end by 4 bases, with 22 bases between. CDR3 DNA sequence: TGCGCCAGCAGCTCCAGCGGACGGGGGGTAGGATCCTATGGCTACACCTTC. It codes for CASSSSGRGVGSYGYTF. The full variable domain, in which reference TRBV5-1 and TRBJ1-2 provide the parts outside the CDR3, is KAGVTQTPRYLIKTRGQQVTLSCSPISGHRSVSWYQQTPGQGLQFLFEYFSETQRNKGNFPGRFSGRQFSNSRSEMNVSTLELGDSALYLCASSSSGRGVGSYGYTFGSGTRLTVV.

Only one count was recorded for this clone. This chain uses TRBV2 with TRBJ2-3; D may be TRBD2 (6 bases). The germline V gene encodes CDR1 SNHLY and CDR2 FYNNEI. The CDR3 has 15 amino acids. V gave up 9 bases and J gave up 2 bases, with 18 bases separating them. The CDR3 sequence is CARQSGGGITDTQYF. The CDR3 DNA reads as TGTGCCAGGCAGTCGGGTGGGGGGATCACAGATACGCAGTATTTT.

Turning to this clone: An end of the junction does not agree with germline; a read error may underlie this. V usage is TRBV18 and J usage is TRBJ2-1; possibly TRBD1 for D (6 bases). CDR3 length: 13 amino acids. Germline V gene lookup returns CDR1 KGHSH and CDR2 LQKENI. CDR3 coding DNA: TGTGCCAGCTCACCACAACTCCGACGACAGGAGGTCTTC. Amino acids: CASSPQLRRQEVF.

The chain uses TRBV19 and TRBJ1-3, with 10 bases that match TRBD1. CDR1 is LNHDA and CDR2 is SQIVND in the germline V gene (reference sequence). The junction had 2 bases not matched to a gene; V was cut back by 4 bases and J by 2 bases. The CDR3 consists of 15 residues. In DNA, the CDR3 is TGTGCCAGTAGTAAGACAGGGGGCACTGGAAACACCATATATTTT. It is translated as CASSKTGGTGNTIYF.

The chain has TRBV11-3 and TRBJ1-1; D gene ambiguous. V was clipped by 5 bases and J by 1 base, with 8 bases between them. The CDR3 extends over 13 amino acids. The germline gives CDR1 SGHNT, CDR2 YENEEA. This chain's CDR3 is CASSRQANTEAFF. The CDR3 coding sequence is TGTGCCAGCAGCCGGCAGGCGAACACTGAAGCTTTCTTT.

This chain joins TRBV9 and TRBJ2-3; 7 bases agree with TRBD2. V trimming: 0 bases; J trimming: 2 bases; junction bases outside the gene matches: 12. The CDR3 has 18 amino acids. The V gene's germline CDR1 is SGDLS and CDR2 YYNGEE. The chain's CDR3 is CASSVAGGGKRFTDTQYF. The CDR3, as DNA: TGTGCCAGCAGCGTAGCGGGAGGAGGAAAACGATTCACAGATACGCAGTATTTT.

The chain links TRBV4-1 to TRBJ1-5; D might be TRBD1 (6 bases). The CDR3 extends over 15 amino acids. Trimming stripped 3 bases from V and 8 bases from J, with 17 bases between. CDR1 and CDR2 from the germline V gene are MGHRA and YSYEKL. The CDR3 DNA is TGCGCCAGCAGCCACGGACAGCCTTTCCAGGAGCCCCAGCATTTT. It encodes CASSHGQPFQEPQHF.

V is TRBV6-5 and J is TRBJ1-4, with 7 nucleotides matching TRBD1. This CDR3 is built from 14 residues. V lost 6 bases, J lost 5 bases, and 6 bases stayed unmatched. CDR1 is MNHEY, CDR2 SVGAGI, per germline. DNA for the CDR3: TGTGCCAGCAGGTTGGGGACAGAAAATGAAAAACTGTTTTTT. This encodes CASRLGTENEKLFF.

The chain couples TRBV3-1 (or the pseudogene TRBV3-2) to TRBJ1-1; TRBD1 matches 7 bases. Germline CDR1 is LGHDT and CDR2 is YNNKEL (reference sequence). There are 14 residues in the CDR3. V shed 8 bases, J shed 1 base, and the junction held 7 bases outside the gene matches. CDR3 sequence reads: CASRKGATNTEAFF. The CDR3 region has the DNA TGTGCCAGCCGGAAGGGGGCCACGAACACTGAAGCTTTCTTT.

V usage is TRBV18 and J usage is TRBJ1-4, with D maybe TRBD1 (5 bases). CDR1 is KGHSH, CDR2 LQKENI, per germline. This CDR3 spans 14 amino acids. The V and J ends lost 4 bases and 0 bases respectively, with 6 bases between them. The CDR3 nucleotides read TGTGCCAGCTCACTGACAGCAACTAATGAAAAACTGTTTTTT. Its protein is CASSLTATNEKLFF.

This rearrangement joins TRBV19 to TRBJ1-2; D uncertain. Germline values: CDR1 LNHDA, CDR2 SQIVND (reference sequence). The CDR3 length is 14 residues. V was cut by 7 bases and J by 0 bases, with 12 bases left in between. CDR3 nucleotides: TGTGCCAGTACCCCCCGGGGAGCTAACTATGGCTACACCTTC. Translating it yields CASTPRGANYGYTF.